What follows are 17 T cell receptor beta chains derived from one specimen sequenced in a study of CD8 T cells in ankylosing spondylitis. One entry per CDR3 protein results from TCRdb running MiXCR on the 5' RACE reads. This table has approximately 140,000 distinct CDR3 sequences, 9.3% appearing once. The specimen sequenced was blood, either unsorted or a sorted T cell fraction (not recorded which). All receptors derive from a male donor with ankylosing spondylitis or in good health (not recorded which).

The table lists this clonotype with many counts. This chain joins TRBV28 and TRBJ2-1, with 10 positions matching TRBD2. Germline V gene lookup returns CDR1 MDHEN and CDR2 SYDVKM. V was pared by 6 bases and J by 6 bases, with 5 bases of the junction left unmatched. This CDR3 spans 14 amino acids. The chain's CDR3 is CASRKSGRVNEQFF. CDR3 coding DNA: TGTGCCAGCAGAAAAAGCGGGAGGGTCAATGAGCAGTTCTTC.

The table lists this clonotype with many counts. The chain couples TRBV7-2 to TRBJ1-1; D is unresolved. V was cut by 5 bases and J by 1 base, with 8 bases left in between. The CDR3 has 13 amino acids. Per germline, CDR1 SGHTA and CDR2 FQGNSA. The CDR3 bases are TGTGCCAGCAGCCACGCCGAGAACACTGAAGCTTTCTTT. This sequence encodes CASSHAENTEAFF. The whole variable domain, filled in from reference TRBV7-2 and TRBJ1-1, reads GAGVSQSPSNKVTEKGKDVELRCDPISGHTALYWYRQSLGQGLEFLIYFQGNSAPDKSGLPSDRFSAERTGGSVSTLTIQRTQQEDSAVYLCASSHAENTEAFFGQGTRLTVV.

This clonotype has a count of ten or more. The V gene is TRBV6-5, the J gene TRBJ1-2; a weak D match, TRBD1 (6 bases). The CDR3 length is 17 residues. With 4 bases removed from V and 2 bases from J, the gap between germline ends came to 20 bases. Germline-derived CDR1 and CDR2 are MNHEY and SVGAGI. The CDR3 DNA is TGTGCCAGCAGTTTGGGTTGGTGGACAGACGTAAACTATGGCTACACCTTC. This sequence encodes CASSLGWWTDVNYGYTF.

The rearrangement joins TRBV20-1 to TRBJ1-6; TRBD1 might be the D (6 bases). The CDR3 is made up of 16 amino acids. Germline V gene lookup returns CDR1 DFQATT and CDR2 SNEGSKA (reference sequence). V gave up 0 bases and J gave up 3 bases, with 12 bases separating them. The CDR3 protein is CSARETGGLYNSPLHF. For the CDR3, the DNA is TGCAGTGCTAGAGAAACGGGGGGCCTCTATAATTCACCCCTCCACTTT.

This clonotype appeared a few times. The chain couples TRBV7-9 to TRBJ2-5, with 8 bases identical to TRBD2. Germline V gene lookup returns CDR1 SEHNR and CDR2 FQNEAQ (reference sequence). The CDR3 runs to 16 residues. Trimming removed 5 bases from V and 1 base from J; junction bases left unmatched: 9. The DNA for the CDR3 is TGTGCCAGCAGCATGCGAATACTAGCGGTCCAAGAGACCCAGTACTTC. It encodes CASSMRILAVQETQYF.

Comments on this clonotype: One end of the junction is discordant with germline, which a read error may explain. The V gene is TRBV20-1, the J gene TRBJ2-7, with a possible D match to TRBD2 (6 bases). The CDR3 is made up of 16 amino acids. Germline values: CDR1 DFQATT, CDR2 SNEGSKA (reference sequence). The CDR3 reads CCARDKASDILYEQYF. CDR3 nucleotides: TGCTGTGCTAGAGATAAGGCTAGCGATATTCTCTACGAGCAGTACTTC.

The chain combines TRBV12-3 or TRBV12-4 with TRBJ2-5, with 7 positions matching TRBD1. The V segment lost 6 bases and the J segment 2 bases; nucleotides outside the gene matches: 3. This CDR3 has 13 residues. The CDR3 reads CASSKGQQETQYF. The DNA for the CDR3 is TGTGCCAGCAGCAAGGGACAGCAAGAGACCCAGTACTTC.

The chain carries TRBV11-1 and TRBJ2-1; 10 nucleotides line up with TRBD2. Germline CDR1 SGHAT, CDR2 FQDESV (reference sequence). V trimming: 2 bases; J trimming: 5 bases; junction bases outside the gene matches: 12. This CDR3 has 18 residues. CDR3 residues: CASSLPPRLAGRNNEQFF. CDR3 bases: TGTGCCAGCAGCTTACCCCCCAGACTAGCGGGCAGAAACAATGAGCAGTTCTTC.

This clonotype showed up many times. Here the CDR3 reads CASSIRQGENYEQYF. CDR3 sequence (DNA): TGCGCCAGCAGCATTCGACAGGGGGAAAACTACGAGCAGTACTTC. The chain recombines TRBV5-1 with TRBJ2-7; 9 bases align to TRBD1. With V trimmed by 4 bases and J by 3 bases, 8 bases remained unmatched. The CDR3 totals 15 residues. Germline V CDR1 and CDR2: SGHRS, YFSETQ.

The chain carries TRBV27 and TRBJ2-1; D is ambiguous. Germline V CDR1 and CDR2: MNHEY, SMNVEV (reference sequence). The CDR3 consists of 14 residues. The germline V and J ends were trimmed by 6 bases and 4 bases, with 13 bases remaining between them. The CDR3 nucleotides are TGTGCCAGCAGGTTGGGGTGGTCTTACAATGAGCAGTTCTTC. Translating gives CASRLGWSYNEQFF.

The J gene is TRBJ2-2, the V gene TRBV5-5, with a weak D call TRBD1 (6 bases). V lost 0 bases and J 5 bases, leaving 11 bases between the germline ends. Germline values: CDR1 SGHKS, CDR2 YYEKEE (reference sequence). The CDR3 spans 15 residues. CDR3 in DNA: TGTGCCAGCAGCTTGGGGACAGCCTCGACCGGGGAGCTGTTTTTT. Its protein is CASSLGTASTGELFF.

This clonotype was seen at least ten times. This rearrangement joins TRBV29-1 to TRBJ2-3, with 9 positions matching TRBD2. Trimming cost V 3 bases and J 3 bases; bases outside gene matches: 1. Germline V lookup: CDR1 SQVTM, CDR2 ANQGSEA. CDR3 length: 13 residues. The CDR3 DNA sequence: TGCAGCGTTGAGCGGGAGGGGACAGATACGCAGTATTTT. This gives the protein CSVEREGTDTQYF.

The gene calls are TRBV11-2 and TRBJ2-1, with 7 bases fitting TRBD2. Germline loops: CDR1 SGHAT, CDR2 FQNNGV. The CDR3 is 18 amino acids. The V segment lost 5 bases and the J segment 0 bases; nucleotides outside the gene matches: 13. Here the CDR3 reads CASSRTASGIFSYNEQFF. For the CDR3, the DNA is TGTGCCAGCAGCAGAACGGCGAGCGGGATATTCTCCTACAATGAGCAGTTCTTC.

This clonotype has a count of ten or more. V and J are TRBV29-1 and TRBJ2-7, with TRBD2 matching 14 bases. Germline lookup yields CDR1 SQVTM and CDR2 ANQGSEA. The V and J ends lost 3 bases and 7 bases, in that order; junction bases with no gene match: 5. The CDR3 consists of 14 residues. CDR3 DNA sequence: TGCAGCGTTGAGGGACTAGCGGGAGTGTGGGAGCAGTACTTC. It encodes CSVEGLAGVWEQYF.

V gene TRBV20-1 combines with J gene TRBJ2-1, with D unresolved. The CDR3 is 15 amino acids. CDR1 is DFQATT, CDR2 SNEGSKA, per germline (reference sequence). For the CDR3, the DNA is TGCAGCTGGAGCCAGGCTCCGGGCTCCTACAATGAGCAGTTCTTC. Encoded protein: CSWSQAPGSYNEQFF.

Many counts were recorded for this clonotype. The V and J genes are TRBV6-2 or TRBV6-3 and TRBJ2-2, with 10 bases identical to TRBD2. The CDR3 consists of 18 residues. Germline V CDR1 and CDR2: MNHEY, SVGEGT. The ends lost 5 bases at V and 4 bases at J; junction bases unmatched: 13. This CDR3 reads CASSPRRGLADSTGELFF. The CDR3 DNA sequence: TGTGCCAGCAGTCCACGCCGCGGACTAGCGGATTCCACCGGGGAGCTGTTTTTT.

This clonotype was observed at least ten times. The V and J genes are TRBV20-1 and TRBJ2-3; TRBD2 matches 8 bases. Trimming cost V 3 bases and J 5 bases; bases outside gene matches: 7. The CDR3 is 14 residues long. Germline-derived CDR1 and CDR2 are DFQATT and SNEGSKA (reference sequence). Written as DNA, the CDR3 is TGCAGTGCTAGTTTGACTAGCGTCGTAGATACGCAGTATTTT. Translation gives CSASLTSVVDTQYF.